These T cell receptor beta chains were read from a single sample in a study of preoperative IRX-2 immunotherapy in early breast cancer. Clones were read by immunoSEQ multiplex PCR, and TCRdb kept only the in-frame ones, dropping some. The sample yields around 25,000 clones, about 68% seen once. This material consisted of lymph node tissue, taken after IRX-2 immunotherapy. Receptors originate from a human donor with breast cancer. The CDR3 runs from the conserved cysteine through the conserved F or W. Each record gives: D gene, clone size, V gene, J gene, CDR3 protein, CDR3 DNA. A D gene is named only where the DNA matches it firmly. Clone size appears in some rows only: once, few, many, or a class for an expanded clone.

.	.	TRBV4-1	TRBJ2-5	CASSLRGGRETQYF	TGCGCCAGCAGCCTGAGGGGGGGGAGGGAGACCCAGTACTTC
TRBD1	.	TRBV23-1	TRBJ1-2	CASSQEGAGDGYTF	TGCGCCAGCAGTCAGGAGGGGGCGGGAGATGGCTACACCTTC
.	.	TRBV5-1	TRBJ1-4	CASSLRTVALGSLNEKLFF	TGCGCCAGCAGCTTGCGAACGGTCGCCCTTGGGTCCCTTAATGAAAAACTGTTTTTT
TRBD2	.	TRBV29-1	TRBJ2-7	CSVERGRGLGTGEQYF	TGCAGCGTTGAGAGGGGTAGAGGACTAGGGACTGGGGAGCAGTACTTT
.	once	TRBV30	TRBJ2-2	CAWSWQTGELFF	TGTGCCTGGAGTTGGCAGACCGGGGAGCTGTTTTTT
TRBD2	.	TRBV12-5	TRBJ2-1	CASLAGGSYNEQFF	TGTGCTAGTCTAGCGGGAGGATCCTACAATGAGCAGTTCTTC
TRBD1	.	TRBV29-1	TRBJ2-1	CSAQPGTGRNEQFF	TGCAGCGCCCAGCCTGGGACAGGGAGGAATGAGCAGTTCTTC
TRBD1	.	TRBV19	TRBJ1-4	CASSSRDRVNEKLFF	TGTGCCAGTAGTAGCAGAGACAGGGTTAATGAAAAACTGTTTTTT
.	.	TRBV6-8	TRBJ2-5	CASSASEVDLQETQYF	TGTGCCAGCAGTGCCTCTGAGGTGGACTTACAAGAGACCCAGTACTTC
TRBD2	.	TRBV19	TRBJ2-3	CASSIERTSGSLADTQYF	TGTGCCAGTAGTATAGAAAGGACTAGCGGGAGTCTTGCAGATACGCAGTATTTT
.	few	TRBV6-8	TRBJ1-2	CASRLMGRPSYGYTF	TGTGCCAGCAGACTAATGGGAAGGCCCTCCTATGGCTACACCTTC
TRBD1	.	TRBV5-1	TRBJ1-4	CASSTGQAINEKLFF	TGCGCCAGCAGCACCGGACAGGCGATTAATGAAAAACTGTTTTTT
TRBD1	once	TRBV6-8	TRBJ1-1	CAMGQGVTEAFF	TGTGCCATGGGACAGGGGGTCACTGAAGCTTTCTTT
TRBD2	few	TRBV15	TRBJ2-5	CATSRVRAGRETQYF	TGTGCCACCAGCAGAGTTAGAGCGGGACGCGAGACCCAGTACTTC
TRBD1	few	TRBV28	TRBJ2-7	CASSSRTGLSYEQYF	TGTGCCAGCAGTTCTCGGACAGGGCTTAGCTACGAGCAGTACTTC
.	once	TRBV19	TRBJ1-5	CASSTGYYQPQHF	TGTGCCAGTAGTACAGGATACTATCAGCCCCAGCATTTT
TRBD1	.	TRBV7-4	TRBJ2-2	CASSPGQGWDTGELFF	TGTGCCAGCAGCCCCGGACAGGGTTGGGACACCGGGGAGCTGTTTTTT
TRBD2	.	TRBV29-1	TRBJ2-1	CSAAGALYNEQFF	TGCAGCGCCGCGGGAGCCCTCTACAATGAGCAGTTCTTC
.	.	TRBV6-8	TRBJ2-1	CASRADLAPWNEQFF	TGTGCCAGCAGGGCAGACTTAGCGCCATGGAATGAGCAGTTCTTC
TRBD1	.	TRBV6-8	TRBJ1-1	CAIRGQGGTEAFF	TGTGCCATCAGAGGACAGGGAGGGACTGAAGCTTTCTTT
.	.	TRBV28	TRBJ2-7	CASGGGSNYEQYF	TGTGCCAGCGGGGGAGGTAGCAACTACGAGCAGTACTTC
.	.	TRBV19	TRBJ2-5	CASSGSGWKTQYF	TGTGCCAGTAGTGGATCAGGGTGGAAGACCCAGTACTTC
TRBD1	.	TRBV7-1	TRBJ1-1	CASNFRDRAEAFF	TGTGCCAGCAACTTCCGGGACAGGGCTGAAGCTTTCTTT
TRBD1	.	TRBV30	TRBJ1-4	CAWSSPSSGGNEKLFF	TGTGCCTGGAGCTCACCTTCCTCAGGGGGTAATGAAAAACTGTTTTTT
.	.	TRBV29-1	TRBJ2-7	CSVEGSGSYEQYF	TGCAGCGTTGAAGGTAGCGGCTCCTACGAGCAGTACTTC
TRBD1	.	TRBV18	TRBJ1-3	CASSTGGSGNTIYF	TGTGCCAGCTCAACAGGGGGATCTGGAAACACCATATATTTT
TRBD2	few	TRBV23-1	TRBJ2-7	CASSHPGTSNEQYF	TGCGCCAGCAGTCACCCCGGGACTAGCAACGAGCAGTACTTC
.	.	TRBV11-3	TRBJ1-5	CASSLRPFDRSNQPQHF	TGTGCCAGCAGCTTACGGCCCTTCGACAGGAGCAATCAGCCCCAGCATTTT
.	.	TRBV7-2	TRBJ1-4	CASSLAQGEKLFF	TGTGCCAGCAGCTTAGCACAGGGCGAAAAACTGTTTTTT
TRBD2	.	TRBV6-8	TRBJ2-2	CASSYRASGRAGTGELFF	TGTGCCAGCAGTTACCGGGCTAGCGGGAGGGCGGGCACCGGGGAGCTGTTTTTT
.	few	TRBV11-3	TRBJ2-1	CASSSVGGWGNEQFF	TGTGCCAGCAGCTCCGTCGGCGGGTGGGGCAATGAGCAGTTCTTC
TRBD1	.	TRBV11-3	TRBJ2-5	CASSWLNRGQETQYF	TGTGCCAGCAGCTGGCTAAACAGGGGCCAAGAGACCCAGTACTTC
TRBD1	.	TRBV28	TRBJ1-2	CASSFGAGGDYGYTF	TGTGCCAGCAGTTTCGGGGCAGGGGGAGACTATGGCTACACCTTC
.	.	TRBV12-5	TRBJ1-2	CASAPDVGGYTF	TGTGCTAGTGCCCCGGACGTGGGCGGCTACACCTTC
.	.	TRBV6-8	TRBJ1-2	CASTLGDSQNYGYTF	TGTGCCAGCACCCTAGGGGACTCCCAAAACTATGGCTACACCTTC
.	.	TRBV7-8	TRBJ1-1	CASSLVAGTEAFF	TGTGCCAGCAGCTTAGTGGCGGGCACTGAAGCTTTCTTT
TRBD1	.	TRBV11-3	TRBJ1-3	CASSTTGGSGNTIYF	TGTGCCAGCAGTACCACAGGGGGCTCTGGAAACACCATATATTTT
.	.	TRBV6-8	TRBJ1-3	CASSPRDWGGGNTIYF	TGTGCCAGCAGTCCTAGGGACTGGGGCGGGGGAAACACCATATATTTT
.	.	TRBV7-1	TRBJ1-5	CASSLEGGNQPQHF	TGTGCCAGCAGCTTGGAGGGGGGCAATCAGCCCCAGCATTTT
TRBD1	.	TRBV11-3	TRBJ1-5	CASSFRQGNQPQHF	TGTGCCAGCAGCTTCAGACAGGGGAATCAGCCTCAGCATTTT
TRBD1	.	TRBV11-3	TRBJ1-1	CASSSGTGSNTEAFF	TGTGCCAGCAGCTCCGGGACAGGGTCGAACACTGAAGCTTTCTTT
.	.	TRBV6-8	TRBJ1-2	CASSLQGSDNYGYTF	TGTGCCAGCAGCCTACAGGGATCTGATAACTATGGCTACACCTTC
TRBD2	.	TRBV12-5	TRBJ2-1	CASGLVRLAGERNEQFF	TGTGCTAGTGGTTTGGTACGACTAGCGGGGGAGAGGAATGAGCAGTTCTTC
TRBD2	.	TRBV5-1	TRBJ2-7	CASSPWTSGGYEQYF	TGCGCCAGCAGCCCCTGGACTAGCGGGGGTTACGAGCAGTACTTC
TRBD1	.	TRBV6-8	TRBJ1-1	CASSYRRDRGQQGVLEAFF	TGTGCCAGCAGTTATAGGAGGGACAGGGGCCAGCAGGGTGTTCTTGAAGCTTTCTTT
TRBD1	.	TRBV18	TRBJ2-7	CASSWDRVNEQYF	TGTGCCAGCTCATGGGACAGGGTGAACGAGCAGTACTTC
.	.	TRBV6-8	TRBJ1-1	CASGKPGLEAFF	TGTGCCAGCGGAAAACCGGGACTGGAAGCTTTCTTT
.	medium-sized	TRBV1	TRBJ2-5	CASSQEDRSETQYF	TGCGCCAGCAGCCAAGAGGACAGGTCAGAGACCCAGTACTTC
.	.	TRBV28	TRBJ2-7	CASSLYPSSYEQYF	TGTGCCAGCAGTTTATATCCAAGCAGCTACGAGCAGTACTTC
TRBD1	.	TRBV19	TRBJ1-2	CATGTVYRSLNYGYTF	TGTGCCACCGGGACAGTGTATCGTTCGTTAAACTATGGCTACACCTTC
.	medium-sized	TRBV28	TRBJ1-5	CASSFAGPNQPQHF	TGTGCCAGCAGTTTCGCAGGGCCGAATCAGCCCCAGCATTTT
.	.	TRBV15	TRBJ2-3	CATSRTRGGAPAADTQYF	TGTGCCACCAGCAGAACCCGAGGTGGGGCACCCGCTGCAGATACGCAGTATTTT
TRBD2	.	TRBV23-1	TRBJ2-1	CASSQAASGGPGQFF	TGCGCCAGCAGCCAAGCGGCTAGCGGAGGACCGGGGCAGTTCTTC
.	.	TRBV19	TRBJ1-1	CASVWGAEAFF	TGTGCCAGTGTATGGGGGGCTGAAGCTTTCTTT
TRBD2	.	TRBV23-1	TRBJ2-1	CASSQDQVGTSEFNEQFF	TGCGCCAGCAGCCAAGATCAAGTCGGGACTAGCGAATTCAATGAGCAGTTCTTC